The 30 T cell receptor beta chains given below trace back to one sample, sequenced in a study of cytomegalovirus exposure and HLA in healthy donors. 13 Jbeta primers and 60 Vbeta primers were used for the PCR. Assay: immunoSEQ multiplex PCR; the TCRdb copy retains only in-frame clones and omits some. Of around 200,000 clones in the sample, over 75% were seen once. The sequenced sample was PBMCs. Receptors were obtained from a man younger than 35 in good health and CMV-seronegative.

The chain couples TRBV5-1 to TRBJ2-7; D may be TRBD1 (6 bases). V was pared by 0 bases and J by 5 bases, with 15 bases between. Germline loops: CDR1 SGHRS, CDR2 YFSETQ. There are 15 residues in the CDR3. CDR3 loop: CASSLEGTPADEQYF. In DNA, the CDR3 is TGCGCCAGCAGCTTGGAGGGGACACCCGCCGACGAGCAGTACTTC.

CDR3 DNA: TGTGCCAGCAGGGGGGAGGGGTCGGGGGAGGAAAAACTGTTTTTT. This gives the protein CASRGEGSGEEKLFF. V gene TRBV6-5 combines with J gene TRBJ1-4; weak D call: TRBD1 (5 bases). CDR1 is MNHEY, CDR2 SVGAGI, per germline. The length of the CDR3 is 15 residues. V lost 6 bases to trimming and J lost 8 bases, with 19 bases between them.

This clone occurred a few times. The rearrangement uses TRBV9 and TRBJ2-3; D perhaps matches TRBD2 (7 bases). Germline V lookup: CDR1 SGDLS, CDR2 YYNGEE. Trimming took 3 bases from V and 1 from J, leaving 9 bases between them. This CDR3 has 14 residues. The CDR3 sequence is CASSGGGGTDTQYF. The CDR3 nucleotides read TGTGCCAGCAGCGGCGGGGGCGGCACAGATACGCAGTATTTT.

This chain connects TRBV20-1 to TRBJ2-1; D gene unclear. The CDR3 is 11 amino acids. Germline V lookup: CDR1 DFQATT, CDR2 SNEGSKA (reference sequence). Trimming removed 5 bases at V and 6 bases at J, with 8 bases between. For the CDR3, the DNA is TGCAGTGCTTTTAGAAGCAATGAGCAGTTCTTC. It encodes CSAFRSNEQFF.

V gene TRBV4-3 combines with J gene TRBJ1-6; D is perhaps TRBD1 (5 bases). The ends were cut back, 0 bases at V and 0 bases at J, with 21 bases in the middle. Germline V gene sequence: CDR1 LGHNA, CDR2 YSLEER. CDR3 size: 21 residues. CDR3: CASSQEPAGSGANSYNSPLHF. The CDR3, as DNA: TGCGCCAGCAGCCAAGAGCCCGCCGGGAGCGGGGCGAACTCCTATAATTCACCCCTCCACTTT.

The chain combines TRBV9 with TRBJ2-3; D ambiguous. Per the germline V gene, CDR1 is SGDLS and CDR2 is YYNGEE. This CDR3 spans 12 amino acids. V was clipped by 2 bases and J by 4 bases, with 5 bases between them. The CDR3 protein is CASSVFADTQYF. Written as DNA, the CDR3 is TGTGCCAGCAGCGTTTTCGCAGATACGCAGTATTTT. Filled out from reference TRBV9 and TRBJ2-3, the complete variable domain reads DSGVTQTPKHLITATGQRVTLRCSPRSGDLSVYWYQQSLDQGLQFLIQYYNGEERAKGNILERFSAQQFPDLHSELNLSSLELGDSALYFCASSVFADTQYFGPGTRLTVL.

This clone has only a few counts. In DNA form, the CDR3 reads TGTGCCAGCAGCTATACGTCAGGGGCTATGGGTGGGCAGTACTTC. Encoded protein: CASSYTSGAMGGQYF. The chain employs TRBV7-3 and TRBJ2-7; D possibly corresponds to TRBD1 (6 bases). Germline V CDR1 and CDR2: SGHTA, FQGTGA. This CDR3 has 15 amino acids. V was clipped by 4 bases and J by 9 bases, with 22 bases between them.

This clone was recorded once. V is TRBV23-1 and J is TRBJ2-2; D call uncertain. TRBV23-1 is placed among ORFs of uncertain function. Trimming shortened V by 8 bases and J by 0 bases, and 13 bases separated the two germline ends. This CDR3 is built from 15 residues. The CDR3 nucleotides read TGCGCCAGCTGGCCGATAAGTCCGAACACCGGGGAGCTGTTTTTT. Translating it yields CASWPISPNTGELFF.

This clone was observed a single time. The V gene is TRBV10-2, the J gene TRBJ2-7; D call uncertain. This CDR3 region has 13 residues. Germline CDR1 is WSHSY and CDR2 is SAAADI. The V and J ends lost 4 bases and 7 bases respectively, with 14 bases between them. CDR3 amino acids: CASSVMYMSEQYF. CDR3 DNA: TGCGCCAGCAGTGTTATGTATATGAGTGAGCAGTACTTC.

The chain has TRBV29-1 and TRBJ1-2, with a weak D call TRBD1 (5 bases). Germline lookup yields CDR1 SQVTM and CDR2 ANQGSEA. Trimming stripped 7 bases from V and 9 bases from J, with 21 bases between. This CDR3 has 13 residues. The DNA of the CDR3 is TGCAGCGCCCTTCTTCAGGGATTAACGAGCTACACCTTC. This translates into CSALLQGLTSYTF.

This rearrangement joins TRBV19 to TRBJ2-7; D may be TRBD1 (6 bases). This CDR3 spans 16 amino acids. CDR1 is LNHDA, CDR2 SQIVND, per germline (reference sequence). Trimming cost V 5 bases and J 0 bases, with 17 bases left between them. The CDR3 loop is CASSSFEGERSYEQYF. The CDR3, as DNA: TGTGCCAGTAGTTCCTTCGAGGGGGAGCGCTCCTACGAGCAGTACTTC.

Details on this clone: Within the sample, other DNA sequences also encode this same CDR3. The V call is TRBV4-3, the J call TRBJ2-6; no clear D gene. With 1 base removed from V and 0 bases from J, the gap between germline ends came to 7 bases. Per the germline V gene, CDR1 is LGHNA and CDR2 is YSLEER. CDR3 length: 16 residues. CDR3: CASSQGVLSGANVLTF. Written as DNA, the CDR3 is TGCGCCAGCAGCCAAGGTGTCCTCTCTGGGGCCAACGTCCTGACTTTC.

CDR3 amino acids: CASSLYSSNEQYF. CDR3 DNA sequence: TGTGCCAGCAGCTTATATTCCAGTAATGAGCAGTACTTC. The V gene is TRBV11-2, the J gene TRBJ2-7; unclear D gene. This CDR3 region has 13 residues. Germline CDR1 and CDR2: SGHAT and FQNNGV. Trimming pared 2 bases from V and 7 bases from J, leaving 12 bases between.

V usage is TRBV10-3 and J usage is TRBJ2-2, with TRBD1 identical over 9 bases. The CDR3 covers 18 residues. Germline values: CDR1 ENHRY, CDR2 SYGVKD. Trimming cost V 2 bases and J 6 bases; bases outside gene matches: 13. CDR3 sequence (DNA): TGTGCCATCAGTGAGCCCCAAGAGGGACAGGGTAATTCCGGGGAGCTGTTTTTT. This translates into CAISEPQEGQGNSGELFF.

V is TRBV4-3 and J is TRBJ1-2; unclear D gene. Germline V gene sequence: CDR1 LGHNA, CDR2 YSLEER. The CDR3 covers 14 residues. V was trimmed by 0 bases and J by 3 bases, leaving 8 bases between them. DNA of the CDR3: TGCGCCAGCAGCCAAGAGCCGGGGTACTATGGCTACACCTTC. Encoded protein: CASSQEPGYYGYTF.

The rearrangement joins TRBV11-2 to TRBJ2-5, with 7 bases that match TRBD2. There are 15 residues in the CDR3. With 2 bases clipped from V and 1 base from J, the junction kept 4 bases outside the gene matches. Germline values: CDR1 SGHAT, CDR2 FQNNGV. For the CDR3, the DNA is TGTGCCAGCAGCTTACTTAGCGGGTTCCAAGAGACCCAGTACTTC. Protein: CASSLLSGFQETQYF.

The V call is TRBV6-4, the J call TRBJ1-6, with 8 bases matching TRBD1. Looked up from germline, CDR1 is MRHNA and CDR2 is SNTAGT. The CDR3 is 13 amino acids. With V trimmed by 3 bases and J by 8 bases, 0 bases remained unmatched. Here the CDR3 DNA reads TGTGCCAGCAGTGAGGACAGGGATTCACCCCTCCACTTT. Translated, it gives CASSEDRDSPLHF.

Comment on this clone: The sample contains more than one DNA sequence encoding this CDR3. This chain uses TRBV29-1 with TRBJ1-2, with 8 bases lining up with TRBD1. CDR1 is SQVTM, CDR2 ANQGSEA, per germline. The V segment lost 4 bases and the J segment 6 bases; nucleotides outside the gene matches: 7. CDR3 length: 13 residues. The CDR3 bases are TGCAGCGTTGCAGGGGGCTCGGAAGATGGCTACACCTTC. Amino acids: CSVAGGSEDGYTF.

The V and J genes are TRBV10-3 and TRBJ2-7; D is perhaps TRBD2 (6 bases). The CDR3 consists of 18 residues. Germline V gene lookup returns CDR1 ENHRY and CDR2 SYGVKD. Between the trimmed V and J ends, which lost 1 base and 0 bases, there was a span of 19 bases. CDR3 nucleotide sequence: TGTGCCATCAGTGAGTTATACCAAGCTAGCGCCCTCTCCTACGAGCAGTACTTC. Its protein is CAISELYQASALSYEQYF.

This chain connects TRBV7-3 to TRBJ1-1, with D possibly being TRBD1 (6 bases). This CDR3 is 11 amino acids long. Trimming removed 5 bases at V and 11 bases at J, with 12 bases between. Germline V gene lookup returns CDR1 SGHTA and CDR2 FQGTGA. CDR3 protein: CASSEQGWAFF. The CDR3 DNA is TGTGCCAGCAGCGAACAGGGTTGGGCTTTCTTT.

The V call is TRBV7-3, the J call TRBJ2-3; 10 nucleotides match TRBD2. CDR1 SGHTA and CDR2 FQGTGA come from the germline V gene. The CDR3 is 17 residues long. V shed 2 bases and J 3 bases; nucleotides not matched to a gene: 8. In nucleotides, the CDR3 is TGTGCCAGCAGCTTACCCCTAGCGGGAGACGGGACAGATACGCAGTATTTT. This sequence encodes CASSLPLAGDGTDTQYF.

This sequence joins TRBV28 and TRBJ2-7; TRBD2 matches 10 bases. The trim removed 8 bases at V and 1 base at J, leaving 5 bases unmatched. The CDR3 length is 14 residues. Germline V gene sequence: CDR1 MDHEN, CDR2 SYDVKM. CDR3 residues: CASCLAGVSYEQYF. CDR3 nucleotide sequence: TGTGCCAGCTGTCTAGCGGGAGTTTCCTACGAGCAGTACTTC. Looking up the rest from reference TRBV28 and TRBJ2-7 gives the full variable domain: DVKVTQSSRYLVKRTGEKVFLECVQDMDHENMFWYRQDPGLGLRLIYFSYDVKMKEKGDIPEGYSVSREKKERFSLILESASTNQTSMYLCASCLAGVSYEQYFGPGTRLTVT.

The chain recombines TRBV27 with TRBJ1-5; D perhaps matches TRBD1 (6 bases). The germline CDR1 and CDR2 sequences are MNHEY and SMNVEV (reference sequence). V was cut by 9 bases and J by 5 bases, with 20 bases left in between. The CDR3 is 15 amino acids. Here the CDR3 DNA reads TGTGCCAGTGGATCGGGACACGATGCATATCAGCCCCAGCATTTT. Protein sequence: CASGSGHDAYQPQHF.

The CDR3 spells CASSYDRGGYTF. The CDR3 bases are TGTGCCAGCAGTTACGACAGGGGGGGCTACACCTTC. J is TRBJ1-2 and V is TRBV6-6, with 9 bases identical to TRBD1. Germline assignment: CDR1 MNHNY and CDR2 SVGAGI (reference sequence). The CDR3 sequence is 12 residues long. J lost 8 bases, V lost 2 bases, and 0 bases had no gene match.

The rearrangement links TRBV6-1 to TRBJ1-5; possibly TRBD1 for D (6 bases). Germline values: CDR1 MNHNS, CDR2 SASEGT. Trimming removed 6 bases at V and 5 bases at J, with 17 bases between. This CDR3 region has 15 residues. The CDR3 here is CASSLYRELDQPQHF. Here the CDR3 DNA reads TGTGCCAGCAGCCTTTACAGGGAATTGGATCAGCCCCAGCATTTT.

J is TRBJ1-2 and V is TRBV15; maybe TRBD1 (5 bases). Germline assignment: CDR1 LNHNV and CDR2 YYDKDF (reference sequence). The CDR3 contains 13 residues. V lost 5 bases, J lost 3 bases, and 10 bases lay in between. The CDR3: CATSEGRDYGYTF. The CDR3 DNA reads as TGTGCCACCAGCGAGGGGAGGGACTATGGCTACACCTTC.

V is TRBV5-5 and J is TRBJ2-7, with D possibly being TRBD2 (5 bases). Germline CDR1 is SGHKS and CDR2 is YYEKEE (reference sequence). The CDR3 sequence is 12 residues long. V was shortened by 1 base and J by 7 bases, with 9 bases between the two germline ends. The CDR3 coding sequence is TGTGCCAGCAGCTTGTCACCGGGGGAGCAGTACTTC. Its translation: CASSLSPGEQYF.

The rearrangement uses TRBV19 and TRBJ2-7, with D perhaps matching TRBD2 (6 bases). Between the trimmed V and J ends, which lost 1 base and 2 bases, there was a span of 9 bases. CDR1 and CDR2 from the germline V gene are LNHDA and SQIVND (reference sequence). The CDR3 contains 14 residues. The CDR3 spells CASSIGGVTYEQYF. The CDR3 DNA reads TGTGCCAGTAGTATAGGGGGGGTTACCTACGAGCAGTACTTC.

The chain recombines TRBV7-2 with TRBJ1-1; a possible D gene is TRBD1 (6 bases). CDR3 size: 14 residues. Germline V gene lookup returns CDR1 SGHTA and CDR2 FQGNSA. Between the trimmed V and J ends, which lost 4 bases and 4 bases, there was a span of 13 bases. This CDR3 is CASSWTELGTEAFF. DNA for the CDR3: TGTGCCAGCAGCTGGACAGAACTTGGCACTGAAGCTTTCTTT.

The chain carries TRBV7-9 and TRBJ1-2, with a weak D call TRBD1 (5 bases). The germline V gene encodes CDR1 SEHNR and CDR2 FQNEAQ (reference sequence). The CDR3 extends over 14 amino acids. V lost 1 base, J lost 4 bases, and 10 bases lay in between. The CDR3 DNA reads TGTGCCAGCAGCTTAGTCGGGGGTGGCTATGGCTACACCTTC. It is translated as CASSLVGGGYGYTF.